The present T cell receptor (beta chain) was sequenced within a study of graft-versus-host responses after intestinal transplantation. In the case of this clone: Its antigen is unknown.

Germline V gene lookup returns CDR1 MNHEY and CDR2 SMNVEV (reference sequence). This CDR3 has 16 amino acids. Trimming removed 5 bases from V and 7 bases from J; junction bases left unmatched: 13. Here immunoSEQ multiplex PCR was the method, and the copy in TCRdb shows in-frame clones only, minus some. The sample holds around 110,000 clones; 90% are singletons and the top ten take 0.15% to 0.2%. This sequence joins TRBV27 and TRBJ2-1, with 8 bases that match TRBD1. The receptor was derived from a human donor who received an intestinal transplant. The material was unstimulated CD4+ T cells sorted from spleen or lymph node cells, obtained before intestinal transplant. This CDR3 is CASSPTGTGGRNEQFF. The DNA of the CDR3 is TGTGCCAGCAGTCCTACGGGAACAGGGGGAAGGAATGAGCAGTTCTTC.